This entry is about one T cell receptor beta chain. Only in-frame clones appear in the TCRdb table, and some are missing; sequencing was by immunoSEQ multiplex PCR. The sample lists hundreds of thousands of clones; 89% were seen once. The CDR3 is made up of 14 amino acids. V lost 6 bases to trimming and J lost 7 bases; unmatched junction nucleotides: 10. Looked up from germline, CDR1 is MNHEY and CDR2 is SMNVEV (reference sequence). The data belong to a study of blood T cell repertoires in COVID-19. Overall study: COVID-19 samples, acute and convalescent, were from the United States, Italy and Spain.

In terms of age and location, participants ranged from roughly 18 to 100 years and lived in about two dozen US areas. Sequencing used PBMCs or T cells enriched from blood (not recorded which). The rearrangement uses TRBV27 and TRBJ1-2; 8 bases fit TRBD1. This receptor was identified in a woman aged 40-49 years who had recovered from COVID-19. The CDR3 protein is CASSLAGGLVGYTF. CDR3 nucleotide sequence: TGTGCCAGCAGCCTAGCAGGGGGCCTTGTTGGCTACACCTTC.